These 17 T cell receptor beta chains were all obtained from the same sample, sequenced in a study of blood T cell repertoires in COVID-19. Profiling relied on immunoSEQ multiplex PCR, and the TCRdb table lists in-frame clones only, not all of them. The table has about 200,000 clones, over 75% seen once. Source material: peripheral blood. These receptor sequences come from a man aged 45-65 years with acute or convalescent COVID-19.

This chain uses TRBV3-1 (or the pseudogene TRBV3-2) with TRBJ2-1; 10 bases map to TRBD2. V shed 3 bases, J shed 5 bases, and the junction held 19 bases outside the gene matches. The germline CDR1 and CDR2 sequences are LGHDT and YNNKEL (reference sequence). The CDR3 runs 20 residues. CDR3 nucleotides: TGTGCCAGCAGCCAGTACCCAGCAGGGAGCGGGGGGGCTAGGGACAATGAGCAGTTCTTC. Translated, it gives CASSQYPAGSGGARDNEQFF.

The rearrangement joins TRBV10-1 to TRBJ2-3; D possibly corresponds to TRBD2 (5 bases). In germline, CDR1 is WNHNN, CDR2 SYGVQD (reference sequence). This CDR3 is 15 amino acids long. The V and J ends lost 4 bases and 5 bases respectively, with 16 bases between them. CDR3 sequence (DNA): TGCGCCAGCAGTGTGGCGGGCCCCGGAGGAGATACGCAGTATTTT. Protein: CASSVAGPGGDTQYF.

The chain is built from TRBV27 and TRBJ2-1; TRBD1 is a possible D gene (5 bases). CDR1 is MNHEY, CDR2 SMNVEV, per germline (reference sequence). There are 18 residues in the CDR3. Trimming took 0 bases from V and 1 from J, leaving 16 bases between them. The DNA for the CDR3 is TGTGCCAGCAGTTTATCCCTCCCGACAGTCCCTTCCTACAATGAGCAGTTCTTC. Translating gives CASSLSLPTVPSYNEQFF.

This clone came up once. V gene TRBV10-1 combines with J gene TRBJ1-3, with D perhaps matching TRBD1 (6 bases). Germline CDR1 and CDR2: WNHNN and SYGVQD (reference sequence). Trimming left V 2 bases short and J 2 bases short, with 10 bases between. The CDR3 is 15 residues long. CDR3: CASSERPGAGNTIYF. CDR3 DNA sequence: TGCGCCAGCAGTGAGCGACCAGGGGCTGGAAACACCATATATTTT.

The chain combines TRBV18 with TRBJ1-3; 11 nucleotides align to TRBD1. Unmatched junction bases numbered 6, after V lost 6 bases and J lost 5 bases. The CDR3 consists of 15 residues. CDR1 is KGHSH, CDR2 LQKENI, per germline. CDR3 region: CASSPGQGARNTIYF. The CDR3 coding sequence is TGTGCCAGCTCCCCCGGACAGGGGGCAAGAAACACCATATATTTT. Full variable domain (remainder filled in from reference TRBV18 and TRBJ1-3): NAGVMQNPRHLVRRRGQEARLRCSPMKGHSHVYWYRQLPEEGLKFMVYLQKENIIDESGMPKERFSAEFPKEGPSILRIQQVVRGDSAAYFCASSPGQGARNTIYFGEGSWLTVV.

For the CDR3, the DNA is TGTGCCAGCAGCCCCCACGATCTCGGGCAGGGTAATCAGCCCCAGCATTTT. Translation gives CASSPHDLGQGNQPQHF. The chain recombines TRBV9 with TRBJ1-5; the D gene is possibly TRBD1 (5 bases). Trimming pared 4 bases from V and 4 bases from J, leaving 21 bases between. This CDR3 is built from 17 residues. Looked up from germline, CDR1 is SGDLS and CDR2 is YYNGEE.

The J gene is TRBJ1-1, the V gene TRBV4-1; the D gene is possibly TRBD1 (5 bases). The germline V gene has CDR1 MGHRA and CDR2 YSYEKL. The CDR3 contains 14 residues. With 4 bases removed from V and 1 base from J, the gap between germline ends came to 10 bases. In DNA form, the CDR3 reads TGCGCCAGCAGCCGAGTGACAGAGAACACTGAAGCTTTCTTT. Amino acids: CASSRVTENTEAFF.

The chain links TRBV6-6 to TRBJ2-7; possibly TRBD1 for D (6 bases). The CDR3 is 12 amino acids. Trimming pared 3 bases from V and 6 bases from J, leaving 9 bases between. Looked up from germline, CDR1 is MNHNY and CDR2 is SVGAGI (reference sequence). This CDR3 reads CASSYLGGEQYF. Written as DNA, the CDR3 is TGTGCCAGCAGTTATCTAGGGGGCGAGCAGTACTTC.

V is TRBV19 and J is TRBJ1-1; 8 bases agree with TRBD1. CDR3 length: 13 amino acids. Germline values: CDR1 LNHDA, CDR2 SQIVND (reference sequence). The ends lost 5 bases at V and 1 base at J; junction bases unmatched: 0. This chain's CDR3 is CASSDRGNTEAFF. CDR3 sequence (DNA): TGTGCCAGTAGTGACAGGGGGAACACTGAAGCTTTCTTT.

This clone was seen just once. The chain is built from TRBV19 and TRBJ1-3; D not resolved. With 1 base removed from V and 5 bases from J, the gap between germline ends came to 15 bases. The CDR3 totals 16 residues. Per the germline V gene, CDR1 is LNHDA and CDR2 is SQIVND (reference sequence). CDR3 nucleotide sequence: TGTGCCAGTAGTATAGTCCGGCAGGTCGGAAGAAACACCATATATTTT. This codes for CASSIVRQVGRNTIYF.

This clone was recorded once. The rearrangement joins TRBV7-8 to TRBJ1-4; 9 nucleotides align to TRBD1. The CDR3 sequence is 14 residues long. The germline gives CDR1 SGHVS, CDR2 FQNEAQ. With V trimmed by 5 bases and J by 7 bases, 5 bases remained unmatched. CDR3 DNA: TGTGCCAGCAGCCGGGGACAGGGAAGTGAAAAACTGTTTTTT. Its protein product is CASSRGQGSEKLFF.

V usage is TRBV3-1 (or the pseudogene TRBV3-2) and J usage is TRBJ1-4; D is ambiguous. The CDR3 length is 15 residues. V was shortened by 5 bases and J by 4 bases, with 14 bases between the two germline ends. The germline gives CDR1 LGHDT, CDR2 YNNKEL (reference sequence). The CDR3 region is CASSTVRGFNEKLFF. The CDR3 nucleotides are TGTGCCAGCAGCACCGTCCGGGGATTTAATGAAAAACTGTTTTTT.

The chain couples TRBV4-1 to TRBJ1-1; D is possibly TRBD1 (5 bases). The germline V and J ends were trimmed by 5 bases and 11 bases, with 15 bases remaining between them. This CDR3 is 12 amino acids long. Looked up from germline, CDR1 is MGHRA and CDR2 is YSYEKL. The CDR3 loop is CASSSTGAGAFF. The CDR3 DNA reads as TGCGCCAGCAGCTCCACCGGTGCAGGGGCTTTCTTT.

This clone appeared a single time. The chain recombines TRBV10-3 with TRBJ1-4; 10 bases match TRBD1. The CDR3 has 15 residues. With 3 bases clipped from V and 6 bases from J, the junction kept 4 bases outside the gene matches. Germline lookup yields CDR1 ENHRY and CDR2 SYGVKD. The chain's CDR3 is CAISEAGTGDEKLFF. The CDR3 nucleotides read TGTGCCATCAGTGAAGCCGGGACAGGGGATGAAAAACTGTTTTTT.

This sequence joins TRBV14 and TRBJ2-1; 10 bases are a match to TRBD2. Germline CDR1 reads SGHDN; CDR2 reads FVKESK. This CDR3 spans 16 amino acids. V trimming: 3 bases; J trimming: 5 bases; junction bases outside the gene matches: 7. The CDR3: CASSHWGLATNNEQFF. In DNA form, the CDR3 reads TGTGCCAGCAGCCATTGGGGACTAGCGACAAACAATGAGCAGTTCTTC.

V is TRBV7-8 and J is TRBJ1-2; D is undetermined. The CDR3 is 14 amino acids. V dropped 4 bases and J dropped 8 bases, with 17 bases sitting between them. Germline V gene sequence: CDR1 SGHVS, CDR2 FQNEAQ. DNA of the CDR3: TGTGCCAGCAGCTATACGACGGGAGTCCGGGGCTACACCTTC. As protein: CASSYTTGVRGYTF.

This clone was seen more than once but under ten times. Other DNA sequences from this sample encode an identical CDR3 as well. The CDR3 DNA follows: TGTGCCAGCAGGGGGGGGGCTGAAGCTTTCTTT. Translated: CASRGGAEAFF. The V gene is TRBV3-1 (or the pseudogene TRBV3-2), the J gene TRBJ1-1; TRBD1 might be the D (5 bases). The ends were cut back, 6 bases at V and 6 bases at J, with 8 bases in the middle. The CDR3 covers 11 residues. Germline CDR1 and CDR2: LGHDT and YNNKEL (reference sequence).